Sequencing of this TCR beta chain was carried out in a study of CD8 T cells in Susac syndrome. The RNA, roughly 0.5 to 1 ug, was put through reverse transcription using random hexamers. TCRdb passed the immunoSEQ multiplex PCR reads through MiXCR, listing each CDR3 protein once. The sample shows approximately 200,000 distinct CDR3 sequences, roughly 94% of them seen only once. Germline V gene lookup returns CDR1 LGHDT and CDR2 YNNKEL (reference sequence). Between the trimmed V and J ends, which lost 0 bases and 7 bases, there was a span of 13 bases. The CDR3 runs to 14 residues. This receptor was identified in a human donor with multiple sclerosis. The V gene is TRBV3-1, the J gene TRBJ2-7, with D maybe TRBD1 (5 bases). Source material: CD4+ T cells from PBMCs. The CDR3 DNA is TGTGCCAGCAGCCAAGACTGGGGCAAGGGAGAGCAGTACTTC. Amino acid sequence: CASSQDWGKGEQYF.